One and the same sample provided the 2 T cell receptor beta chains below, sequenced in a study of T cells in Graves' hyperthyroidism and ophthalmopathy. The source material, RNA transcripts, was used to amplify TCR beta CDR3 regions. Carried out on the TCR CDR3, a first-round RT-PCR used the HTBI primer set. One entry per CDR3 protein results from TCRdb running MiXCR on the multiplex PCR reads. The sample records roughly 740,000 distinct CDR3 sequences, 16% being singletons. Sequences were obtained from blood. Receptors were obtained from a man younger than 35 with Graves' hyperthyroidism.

The CDR3 here is CSARGLVPTEQYF. As DNA, the CDR3 is TGCAGTGCTAGAGGGCTAGTTCCTACTGAGCAGTACTTC. V and J are TRBV20-1 and TRBJ2-7; D not resolved. CDR3 length: 13 amino acids. CDR1 is DFQATT and CDR2 is SNEGSKA in the germline V gene (reference sequence). Trimming took off 1 base at V and 7 bases at J, with 14 bases between the two ends.

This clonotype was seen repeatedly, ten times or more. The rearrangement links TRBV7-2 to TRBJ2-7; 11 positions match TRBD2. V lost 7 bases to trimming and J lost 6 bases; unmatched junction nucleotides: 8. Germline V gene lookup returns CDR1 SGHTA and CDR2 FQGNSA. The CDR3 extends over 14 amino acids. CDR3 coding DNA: TGTGCCAGCACCATAGCGGGAGGGCCTGGCGAGCAGTACTTC. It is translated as CASTIAGGPGEQYF.